A single sample gave rise to the 20 T cell receptor beta chains below, sequenced in a study of cytomegalovirus exposure and HLA in healthy donors. A multiplex PCR was run with 60 Vbeta primers and 13 Jbeta primers. TCRdb keeps only in-frame clones here, not all; method: immunoSEQ multiplex PCR. This sample contains about 160,000 clones. Sequencing input: PBMCs. The receptor source for this set is a woman aged 60-70 years in good health and CMV-seronegative.

This chain joins TRBV7-3 and TRBJ2-6; 8 nucleotides line up with TRBD1. There are 15 residues in the CDR3. J was trimmed by 2 bases and V by 4 bases; bases with no gene match: 1. Germline V gene sequence: CDR1 SGHTA, CDR2 FQGTGA. The CDR3 coding sequence is TGTGCCAGCAGCTGGACAGGGACTGGGGCCAACGTCCTGACTTTC. This sequence encodes CASSWTGTGANVLTF.

The V and J genes are TRBV19 and TRBJ2-1, with 7 bases lining up with TRBD2. Germline V gene data show CDR1 as LNHDA and CDR2 as SQIVND (reference sequence). The CDR3 covers 17 residues. J lost 7 bases, V lost 4 bases, and 16 bases had no gene match. The DNA of the CDR3 is TGTGCCAGTAGTACCCCCCCGTGGACTAGTCGTTCGAATGAGCAGTTCTTC. Translation gives CASSTPPWTSRSNEQFF.

The chain has TRBV4-3 and TRBJ1-6; D gene unclear. Germline V gene lookup returns CDR1 LGHNA and CDR2 YSLEER. CDR3 length equals 16 residues. The V end was cut by 4 bases, the J end by 0 bases, with 10 bases between. CDR3: CASSLSPSSYNSPLHF. The CDR3 DNA reads as TGCGCCAGCAGCCTATCTCCCAGCTCCTATAATTCACCCCTCCACTTT.

CDR3 loop: CASSTRQGANEKLFF. In nucleotides, the CDR3 is TGTGCCAGCAGCACGCGACAGGGTGCTAATGAAAAACTGTTTTTT. V gene TRBV7-2 combines with J gene TRBJ1-4; 7 nucleotides match TRBD1. V gave up 5 bases and J gave up 3 bases; unmatched junction bases: 6. CDR3 length equals 15 residues. Germline V gives CDR1 SGHTA, CDR2 FQGNSA.

The V call is TRBV6-1, the J call TRBJ1-2; D may be TRBD1 (6 bases). Germline V lookup: CDR1 MNHNS, CDR2 SASEGT. V was shortened by 4 bases and J by 1 base, with 16 bases between the two germline ends. The CDR3 is 16 residues long. This chain's CDR3 is CASSGQDGSRNYGYTF. The CDR3 region has the DNA TGTGCCAGCAGTGGACAGGATGGTTCCCGTAACTATGGCTACACCTTC.

This sequence joins TRBV4-1 and TRBJ1-1; D is unclear. Germline V gene lookup returns CDR1 MGHRA and CDR2 YSYEKL. CDR3 length: 13 amino acids. V gave up 0 bases and J gave up 5 bases, with 7 bases separating them. CDR3 nucleotide sequence: TGCGCCAGCAGCCAAGACAAGGAGACTGAAGCTTTCTTT. Translating it yields CASSQDKETEAFF.

This sequence joins TRBV2 and TRBJ2-5; D possibly corresponds to TRBD2 (7 bases). Germline-derived CDR1 and CDR2 are SNHLY and FYNNEI. The CDR3 spans 15 residues. V lost 4 bases and J 4 bases, leaving 16 bases between the germline ends. The CDR3 reads CASSGEVGGAETQYF. The DNA for the CDR3 is TGTGCCAGCAGTGGGGAAGTGGGGGGGGCAGAGACCCAGTACTTC.

V gene TRBV2 combines with J gene TRBJ2-7; the D gene is possibly TRBD1 (6 bases). CDR3 length: 13 amino acids. CDR1 SNHLY and CDR2 FYNNEI come from the germline V gene. The V gene lost 6 bases and the J gene lost 3 bases, with 12 bases spanning the gap. The CDR3 here is CASSEGHLYEQYF. The CDR3 DNA reads TGTGCCAGCAGCGAGGGACACCTCTACGAGCAGTACTTC.

The V and J genes are TRBV7-2 and TRBJ2-7; D gene uncertain. V was shortened by 2 bases and J by 2 bases, with 10 bases between the two germline ends. Germline V CDR1 and CDR2: SGHTA, FQGNSA. CDR3 length: 14 amino acids. In nucleotides, the CDR3 is TGTGCCAGCAGCTTATTAGCTACCCCCTACGAGCAGTACTTC. Its translation is CASSLLATPYEQYF. Drawing the rest from reference TRBV7-2 and TRBJ2-7, the complete variable domain is GAGVSQSPSNKVTEKGKDVELRCDPISGHTALYWYRQSLGQGLEFLIYFQGNSAPDKSGLPSDRFSAERTGGSVSTLTIQRTQQEDSAVYLCASSLLATPYEQYFGPGTRLTVT.

The chain uses TRBV5-1 and TRBJ2-7, with 10 bases that match TRBD2. The trim removed 2 bases at V and 4 bases at J, leaving 6 bases unmatched. The germline V gene encodes CDR1 SGHRS and CDR2 YFSETQ. There are 15 residues in the CDR3. The CDR3 spells CASSFSSGRGYEQYF. In DNA, the CDR3 is TGCGCCAGCAGCTTTTCTAGCGGGAGAGGGTACGAGCAGTACTTC.

The V gene is TRBV18, the J gene TRBJ2-1; weak D call: TRBD1 (6 bases). Germline lookup yields CDR1 KGHSH and CDR2 LQKENI. The CDR3 extends over 15 amino acids. The V end lost 4 bases, the J end lost 6 bases, and 16 bases lay between the germline ends. This CDR3 is CASSQGDGRLNEQFF. CDR3 coding DNA: TGTGCCAGCTCACAGGGGGACGGACGGCTCAATGAGCAGTTCTTC. Complete variable domain (other parts from reference TRBV18 and TRBJ2-1): NAGVMQNPRHLVRRRGQEARLRCSPMKGHSHVYWYRQLPEEGLKFMVYLQKENIIDESGMPKERFSAEFPKEGPSILRIQQVVRGDSAAYFCASSQGDGRLNEQFFGPGTRLTVL.

The chain combines TRBV5-1 with TRBJ1-2; tentatively, D is TRBD1 (5 bases). This CDR3 has 14 residues. The germline CDR1 and CDR2 sequences are SGHRS and YFSETQ. The V and J ends lost 6 bases and 6 bases respectively, with 18 bases between them. The CDR3, as DNA: TGCGCCAGCAATCGTAAAACAGGAAGTCATGGCTACACCTTC. It specifies CASNRKTGSHGYTF.

With respect to this clone: One junction end does not reproduce the germline sequence, and a read error may be involved. This chain connects TRBV7-9 to TRBJ1-1; the match to TRBD1 covers 11 bases. From germline, CDR1 is SEHNR and CDR2 FQNEAQ (reference sequence). The CDR3 contains 15 residues. CDR3 DNA: TGTGCCAGCAGCCCCCGGGACAGGGGGAACAGTGAAGCTTTCTTT. It encodes CASSPRDRGNSEAFF.

The V gene is TRBV27, the J gene TRBJ2-3; TRBD2 agrees at 12 bases. Germline values: CDR1 MNHEY, CDR2 SMNVEV (reference sequence). The CDR3 is made up of 16 amino acids. V was clipped by 4 bases and J by 3 bases; unmatched bases: 5. The CDR3 sequence is CASSSLTSGRTDTQYF. DNA for the CDR3: TGTGCCAGCAGTTCCCTGACTAGCGGGAGAACAGATACGCAGTATTTT.

The chain joins TRBV11-2 to TRBJ1-2, with 9 nucleotides matching TRBD1. The CDR3 is 15 amino acids. Germline V lookup: CDR1 SGHAT, CDR2 FQNNGV. The V and J ends lost 2 bases and 5 bases, in that order; junction bases with no gene match: 6. The CDR3 DNA reads as TGTGCCAGCAGCTTATACCCGGACAGGGGTTATGGCTACACCTTC. Translation gives CASSLYPDRGYGYTF. Based on the CDR3 plus reference TRBV11-2 and TRBJ1-2, the full variable domain is EAGVAQSPRYKIIEKRQSVAFWCNPISGHATLYWYQQILGQGPKLLIQFQNNGVVDDSQLPKDRFSAERLKGVDSTLKIQPAKLEDSAVYLCASSLYPDRGYGYTFGSGTRLTVV.

The chain employs TRBV2 and TRBJ2-3, with 8 nucleotides matching TRBD2. This CDR3 comprises 19 residues. J lost 0 bases, V lost 1 base, and 12 bases had no gene match. CDR1 SNHLY and CDR2 FYNNEI come from the germline V gene. The CDR3 DNA follows: TGTGCCAGCAGTGAAGTAGACACTAGCGGAGGGCCTAGCACAGATACGCAGTATTTT. This encodes CASSEVDTSGGPSTDTQYF.

The chain uses TRBV5-5 and TRBJ2-2; 8 bases are a match to TRBD1. The germline V gene has CDR1 SGHKS and CDR2 YYEKEE (reference sequence). The CDR3 spans 16 residues. V was clipped by 4 bases and J by 1 base; unmatched bases: 6. The CDR3: CASSRSGTGNTGELFF. The CDR3 DNA sequence: TGTGCCAGCAGCAGATCCGGGACAGGGAACACCGGGGAGCTGTTTTTT.

The V gene is TRBV13, the J gene TRBJ2-1; the match to TRBD1 covers 8 bases. Trimming removed 5 bases from V and 8 bases from J; junction bases left unmatched: 11. The germline V gene has CDR1 PRHDT and CDR2 FYEKMQ (reference sequence). CDR3 length equals 15 residues. The CDR3 reads CASSTPGQDNHEQFF. CDR3 sequence (DNA): TGTGCCAGCAGCACACCGGGACAGGATAATCATGAGCAGTTCTTC.

This rearrangement joins TRBV7-2 to TRBJ1-2, with TRBD1 identical over 7 bases. V shed 5 bases and J 3 bases; nucleotides not matched to a gene: 3. Germline CDR1 reads SGHTA; CDR2 reads FQGNSA. There are 13 residues in the CDR3. Here the CDR3 DNA reads TGTGCCAGCAGCCCCACAGGGGACTATGGCTACACCTTC. Translation gives CASSPTGDYGYTF. Filled out from reference TRBV7-2 and TRBJ1-2, the complete variable domain reads GAGVSQSPSNKVTEKGKDVELRCDPISGHTALYWYRQSLGQGLEFLIYFQGNSAPDKSGLPSDRFSAERTGGSVSTLTIQRTQQEDSAVYLCASSPTGDYGYTFGSGTRLTVV.

This chain uses TRBV6-1 with TRBJ2-1; TRBD2 matches 10 bases. V shed 7 bases and J 5 bases; nucleotides not matched to a gene: 2. The CDR3 totals 13 residues. Germline CDR1 MNHNS, CDR2 SASEGT. Here the CDR3 DNA reads TGTGCCAGCACTAGCGGGAGCCACAATGAGCAGTTCTTC. This encodes CASTSGSHNEQFF.